The 21 T cell receptor beta chains given below trace back to one sample, sequenced in a study of blood T cell repertoires in COVID-19. Clones were sequenced by immunoSEQ multiplex PCR, and TCRdb holds only the in-frame ones, with some missing. Of tens of thousands of clones in the sample, 65% to 85% were seen once. The sequencing sample was made of peripheral blood. The receptors stem from a human donor in a cohort sampled during active COVID-19.

This clone has a single count. The V gene is TRBV7-9, the J gene TRBJ1-2; TRBD1 matches 9 bases. Trimming removed 1 base from V and 8 bases from J; junction bases left unmatched: 2. Looked up from germline, CDR1 is SEHNR and CDR2 is FQNEAQ (reference sequence). The CDR3 loop spans 13 amino acids. The CDR3 nucleotides read TGTGCCAGCAGCTTAGAGACAGGGGGAGGCTACACCTTC. Amino acid sequence: CASSLETGGGYTF.

The chain joins TRBV9 to TRBJ2-1, with D possibly being TRBD2 (7 bases). CDR1 and CDR2 (germline): SGDLS, YYNGEE. The CDR3 runs to 20 residues. CDR3 loop: CAKHERGAGGHVSSYNEQFF. CDR3 nucleotides: TGTGCGAAGCACGAGAGGGGAGCCGGGGGGCACGTGAGCTCCTACAATGAGCAGTTCTTC.

The chain links TRBV19 to TRBJ1-2; 8 nucleotides align to TRBD1. With 8 bases clipped from V and 8 bases from J, the junction kept 10 bases outside the gene matches. This CDR3 is 13 amino acids long. Germline V gene lookup returns CDR1 LNHDA and CDR2 SQIVND (reference sequence). CDR3 nucleotide sequence: TGTGCCAGTGAAGAGGGACAGGCCGTAGGCTACACCTTC. Amino acid sequence: CASEEGQAVGYTF.

The chain joins TRBV10-1 to TRBJ2-3; no definite D call. Trimming pared 4 bases from V and 2 bases from J, leaving 7 bases between. CDR1 is WNHNN, CDR2 SYGVQD, per germline (reference sequence). The CDR3 is 13 residues long. Here the CDR3 DNA reads TGCGCCAGCAGTGGGGCAGCCACAGATACGCAGTATTTT. Protein sequence: CASSGAATDTQYF.

J is TRBJ2-6 and V is TRBV19; D might be TRBD1 (5 bases). Germline-derived CDR1 and CDR2 are LNHDA and SQIVND (reference sequence). The CDR3 consists of 14 residues. V gave up 7 bases and J gave up 2 bases, with 9 bases separating them. The CDR3: CASMPGTGANVLTF. DNA of the CDR3: TGTGCCAGTATGCCAGGGACTGGGGCCAACGTCCTGACTTTC.

The chain recombines TRBV5-1 with TRBJ1-1; 8 bases fit TRBD1. Trimming removed 4 bases from V and 1 base from J; junction bases left unmatched: 0. Per the germline V gene, CDR1 is SGHRS and CDR2 is YFSETQ. This CDR3 comprises 13 residues. The CDR3 DNA sequence: TGCGCCAGCAGCGGACAGGGGAACACTGAAGCTTTCTTT. It translates to CASSGQGNTEAFF.

The chain uses TRBV5-1 and TRBJ2-5; maybe TRBD1 (6 bases). Between the trimmed V and J ends, which lost 4 bases and 3 bases, there was a span of 16 bases. This CDR3 spans 15 amino acids. The germline V gene has CDR1 SGHRS and CDR2 YFSETQ. The CDR3 coding sequence is TGCGCCAGCAGCCATACACAGGGTTGGAAAGAGACCCAGTACTTC. Translated: CASSHTQGWKETQYF.

This chain connects TRBV30 to TRBJ2-2; D ambiguous. The CDR3 has 13 residues. With 1 base removed from V and 4 bases from J, the gap between germline ends came to 7 bases. Germline V lookup: CDR1 GTSNPN, CDR2 SVGIG (reference sequence). The CDR3 loop is CAWSDYPTGELFF. Written as DNA, the CDR3 is TGTGCCTGGAGTGACTACCCCACCGGGGAGCTGTTTTTT.

The chain couples TRBV9 to TRBJ2-5; tentatively, D is TRBD2 (6 bases). Germline CDR1 is SGDLS and CDR2 is YYNGEE. Between the trimmed V and J ends, which lost 4 bases and 0 bases, there was a span of 13 bases. This CDR3 comprises 15 residues. The CDR3 reads CASSFSLAYQETQYF. As DNA, the CDR3 is TGTGCCAGCAGCTTTTCACTAGCCTACCAAGAGACCCAGTACTTC. Supplemented by reference TRBV9 and TRBJ2-5, the full variable domain reads DSGVTQTPKHLITATGQRVTLRCSPRSGDLSVYWYQQSLDQGLQFLIQYYNGEERAKGNILERFSAQQFPDLHSELNLSSLELGDSALYFCASSFSLAYQETQYFGPGTRLLVL.

The chain carries TRBV28 and TRBJ1-1, with D possibly TRBD1 on 5 matching bases. V lost 6 bases to trimming and J lost 4 bases, with 15 bases between them. Germline values: CDR1 MDHEN, CDR2 SYDVKM. This CDR3 contains 14 residues. DNA for the CDR3: TGTGCCAGCAGGAAAAGCGGGGGGGGCACTGAAGCTTTCTTT. Its translation is CASRKSGGGTEAFF.

The V gene is TRBV19, the J gene TRBJ2-1; 8 nucleotides match TRBD1. CDR1 and CDR2 (germline): LNHDA, SQIVND (reference sequence). Losses at the gene ends were 3 bases for V and 11 bases for J; bases not matched to a gene: 9. The CDR3 totals 14 residues. CDR3 DNA sequence: TGTGCCAGTAGTATCCGGACAGGGACGTTTCAGCAGTTCTTC. This encodes CASSIRTGTFQQFF.

A single count supports this clone. This chain joins TRBV5-1 and TRBJ2-2, with TRBD1 matching 7 bases. CDR3 size: 15 residues. CDR1 is SGHRS, CDR2 YFSETQ, per germline. J was trimmed by 0 bases and V by 5 bases; bases with no gene match: 4. The CDR3 DNA is TGCGCCAGCAGTCCGGGACAGACGAACACCGGGGAGCTGTTTTTT. Encoded protein: CASSPGQTNTGELFF.

This rearrangement joins TRBV6-1 to TRBJ2-1; 12 positions match TRBD2. J gave up 8 bases and V 2 bases, and 10 bases lay outside the gene matches. The CDR3 has 17 residues. Germline CDR1 is MNHNS and CDR2 is SASEGT. This CDR3 is CASSEIFPSGGADEQFF. In DNA form, the CDR3 reads TGTGCCAGCAGTGAAATATTCCCTAGCGGGGGGGCCGATGAGCAGTTCTTC.

With regard to this clone: This specimen includes other DNA sequences encoding the same CDR3. This chain joins TRBV19 and TRBJ2-2; possibly TRBD1 for D (6 bases). CDR3 size: 19 residues. Trimming removed 4 bases at V and 0 bases at J, with 21 bases between. Germline V gene lookup returns CDR1 LNHDA and CDR2 SQIVND (reference sequence). This CDR3 is CASSTDSLPVFANTGELFF. The CDR3 DNA reads TGTGCCAGTAGTACGGACAGTCTCCCGGTGTTCGCGAACACCGGGGAGCTGTTTTTT.

V gene TRBV5-6 combines with J gene TRBJ2-7; 12 positions agree with TRBD2. The CDR3 is 14 residues long. The J segment lost 6 bases and the V segment lost 2 bases, leaving 3 bases of the junction unmatched. Germline loops: CDR1 SGHDT, CDR2 YYEEEE. DNA of the CDR3: TGTGCCAGCAGCTTCAGACTAGCGGGGGCCGAGCAGTACTTC. It is translated as CASSFRLAGAEQYF.

This clone was recorded a few times. The chain joins TRBV2 to TRBJ2-1; 8 nucleotides line up with TRBD1. The V gene end was trimmed by 5 bases and the J gene end by 11 bases; junction bases not matched to a gene: 11. Germline V gene sequence: CDR1 SNHLY, CDR2 FYNNEI. There are 14 residues in the CDR3. The CDR3 sequence: CASSLQGARNKQFF. In DNA form, the CDR3 reads TGTGCCAGCAGTTTGCAGGGGGCGAGGAATAAGCAGTTCTTC.

V and J are TRBV2 and TRBJ1-1; D gene unclear. This CDR3 region has 14 residues. Germline CDR1 and CDR2: SNHLY and FYNNEI. V lost 1 base and J lost 1, with 7 bases in between. The CDR3 nucleotides read TGTGCCAGCAGTGAAGGTCGGGGGAACACTGAAGCTTTCTTT. Protein sequence: CASSEGRGNTEAFF.

The chain couples TRBV5-1 to TRBJ2-7, with 9 bases aligning to TRBD1. CDR1 and CDR2 (germline): SGHRS, YFSETQ. CDR3 size: 15 residues. Trimming took 4 bases from V and 2 from J; bases not matched to a gene: 7. The DNA for the CDR3 is TGCGCCAGCAGCCTAGGACAGGGGATTACCTACGAGCAGTACTTC. As protein: CASSLGQGITYEQYF. The entire variable domain, with the rest obtained from reference TRBV5-1 and TRBJ2-7, is as follows: KAGVTQTPRYLIKTRGQQVTLSCSPISGHRSVSWYQQTPGQGLQFLFEYFSETQRNKGNFPGRFSGRQFSNSRSEMNVSTLELGDSALYLCASSLGQGITYEQYFGPGTRLTVT.

The chain is built from TRBV2 and TRBJ2-7; D may be TRBD2 (5 bases). CDR3 length: 13 amino acids. The germline gives CDR1 SNHLY, CDR2 FYNNEI. Trimming removed 7 bases at V and 2 bases at J, with 12 bases between. In nucleotides, the CDR3 is TGTGCCAGCATCGGCGGGCTAACCTACGAGCAGTACTTC. This gives the protein CASIGGLTYEQYF.

V usage is TRBV21-1 and J usage is TRBJ2-7; no check of the table's D call, TRBD2, against the DNA was made. TRBV21-1 is a documented pseudogene. This CDR3 is built from 16 residues. CDR3 in amino acids: CASTPSEREVSYEQYF. DNA for the CDR3: TGTGCCAGCACCCCTTCCGAACGGGAGGTCTCCTACGAGCAGTACTTC.

This clone appeared a few times. Here the CDR3 DNA reads TGTGCCAGCAGCCACCTCGGGACAGGGGTGAACACTGAAGCTTTCTTT. The encoded protein is CASSHLGTGVNTEAFF. The chain is built from TRBV3-1 (or the pseudogene TRBV3-2) and TRBJ1-1, with 10 positions matching TRBD1. CDR1 and CDR2 from the germline V gene are LGHDT and YNNKEL (reference sequence). The V gene end was trimmed by 3 bases and the J gene end by 0 bases; junction bases not matched to a gene: 4. The CDR3 extends over 16 amino acids.